These 20 T cell receptor beta chains share one sample of origin, sequenced in a study of T-cell reconstitution after alpha-beta-depleted transplantation in children. Unique molecular identifiers were built into the TCRbeta library. Via MiXCR, TCRdb re-called the PCR reads, giving one row per CDR3 protein. The data hold about 400,000 distinct CDR3 sequences, with around 15% observed a single time. This specimen consisted of PBMCs, mostly from graft donor cells, obtained 360 days after TCRalphabeta/CD19-depleted stem cell transplant. These receptors all stem from a boy under three years old who had a stem cell transplant for Wiskott-Aldrich syndrome, so the T cells may come from the graft donor.

This clonotype was detected a few times. This sequence joins TRBV7-8 and TRBJ2-7; D perhaps matches TRBD1 (5 bases). CDR3 length: 12 amino acids. CDR1 is SGHVS and CDR2 is FQNEAQ in the germline V gene. Trimming took off 4 bases at V and 4 bases at J, with 8 bases between the two ends. CDR3: CASSSPGYEQYF. CDR3 sequence (DNA): TGTGCCAGCAGCTCCCCAGGGTACGAGCAGTACTTC.

This clonotype was detected a few times. The V gene is TRBV6-1, the J gene TRBJ2-5; TRBD2 matches at 8 bases. The germline V gene encodes CDR1 MNHNS and CDR2 SASEGT. After removal of 5 bases from V and 4 bases from J, the junction contained 9 bases not matched to a gene. The CDR3 runs to 15 residues. CDR3 region: CASSTRGRLGETQYF. The CDR3 bases are TGTGCCAGCAGTACCCGCGGGAGGCTGGGAGAGACCCAGTACTTC.

This sequence joins TRBV7-9 and TRBJ2-7, with 7 bases aligning to TRBD2. This CDR3 has 14 residues. With 4 bases clipped from V and 3 bases from J, the junction kept 6 bases outside the gene matches. Germline V gene data show CDR1 as SEHNR and CDR2 as FQNEAQ (reference sequence). CDR3 region: CASSSLAENYEQYF. The DNA for the CDR3 is TGTGCCAGCAGCTCCCTAGCGGAGAACTACGAGCAGTACTTC.

This clonotype showed up just a few times. This chain joins TRBV4-3 and TRBJ2-3, with no clear D. V gave up 0 bases and J gave up 4 bases, with 8 bases separating them. In germline, CDR1 is LGHNA, CDR2 YSLEER. CDR3 size: 14 residues. The CDR3 loop is CASSQDAVPDTQYF. CDR3 nucleotide sequence: TGCGCCAGCAGCCAAGATGCCGTCCCAGATACGCAGTATTTT.

The rearrangement joins TRBV5-1 to TRBJ2-7, with D uncertain. Germline values: CDR1 SGHRS, CDR2 YFSETQ. The CDR3 length is 16 residues. V was pared by 0 bases and J by 3 bases, with 16 bases between. The CDR3 sequence is CASSLALIKGHYEQYF. The CDR3 region has the DNA TGCGCCAGCAGCTTGGCCCTAATCAAGGGCCACTACGAGCAGTACTTC.

The rearrangement uses TRBV11-2 and TRBJ1-1, with D perhaps TRBD1 (5 bases). V lost 6 bases, J lost 0 bases, and 11 bases lay in between. CDR1 is SGHAT and CDR2 is FQNNGV in the germline V gene. This CDR3 spans 14 amino acids. CDR3 in amino acids: CASRPGFMNTEAFF. CDR3 nucleotide sequence: TGTGCCAGCAGGCCAGGGTTTATGAACACTGAAGCTTTCTTT.

Concerning this clonotype: At one of its ends the junction is not consistent with the germline gene, which may arise from a read error. V usage is TRBV27 and J usage is TRBJ2-1; 10 nucleotides line up with TRBD2. Germline CDR1 is MNHEY and CDR2 is SMNVEV (reference sequence). The CDR3 has 15 amino acids. The CDR3 spells CASRASGRGYNEKFF. The CDR3 region has the DNA TGTGCCAGCAGGGCTAGCGGGAGAGGGTACAATGAGAAGTTCTTC.

This clonotype was counted a few times. The chain couples TRBV20-1 to TRBJ2-5; 11 nucleotides align to TRBD2. Germline V gene data show CDR1 as DFQATT and CDR2 as SNEGSKA (reference sequence). The CDR3 length is 15 residues. V dropped 0 bases and J dropped 5; count of bases not matched to a gene: 5. The CDR3: CSARDLAGGWETQYF. In DNA, the CDR3 is TGCAGTGCTAGAGACCTAGCGGGAGGATGGGAGACCCAGTACTTC.

This clonotype came up a few times. The CDR3: CASSILTGNEQYF. CDR3 DNA sequence: TGTGCCAGCAGCATCTTGACAGGGAACGAGCAGTACTTC. This sequence joins TRBV28 and TRBJ2-7; 7 bases line up with TRBD1. V lost 6 bases and J lost 5; bases outside the gene matches: 7. The CDR3 length is 13 residues. Germline CDR1 reads MDHEN; CDR2 reads SYDVKM.

This clonotype showed up just a few times. The chain has TRBV4-2 and TRBJ1-3; the D is unclear. Per the germline V gene, CDR1 is LGHNA and CDR2 is YNFKEQ. Trimming left V 1 base short and J 3 bases short, with 10 bases between. The CDR3 is 15 amino acids. CDR3 loop: CASSQARIFGNTIYF. CDR3 in DNA: TGTGCCAGCAGCCAAGCCCGAATATTTGGAAACACCATATATTTT.

The V call is TRBV10-3, the J call TRBJ2-2; 7 nucleotides line up with TRBD1. The CDR3 sequence is 15 residues long. V was pared by 0 bases and J by 3 bases, with 1 base of the junction left unmatched. The germline V gene has CDR1 ENHRY and CDR2 SYGVKD. CDR3 sequence (DNA): TGTGCCATCAGTGAGTCCGGGACAGACACCGGGGAGCTGTTTTTT. Protein product: CAISESGTDTGELFF.

J is TRBJ2-7 and V is TRBV11-2; a weak D match, TRBD1 (5 bases). The germline V and J ends were trimmed by 0 bases and 4 bases, with 13 bases remaining between them. There are 15 residues in the CDR3. CDR1 and CDR2 (germline): SGHAT, FQNNGV. In nucleotides, the CDR3 is TGTGCCAGCAGCTTAGAAATTTTAAGGGGTTACGAGCAGTACTTC. Translated, it gives CASSLEILRGYEQYF.

The CDR3 region is CASSLRTGGATDTQYF. The CDR3 DNA follows: TGTGCCAGCAGCTTAAGGACAGGGGGTGCCACAGATACGCAGTATTTT. The V call is TRBV11-2, the J call TRBJ2-3; the match to TRBD1 covers 10 bases. With V trimmed by 2 bases and J by 2 bases, 4 bases remained unmatched. CDR1 is SGHAT and CDR2 is FQNNGV in the germline V gene. This CDR3 comprises 16 residues.

This clonotype was counted a single time. The chain joins TRBV27 to TRBJ2-5; the match to TRBD2 covers 8 bases. The CDR3 has 15 amino acids. Germline V lookup: CDR1 MNHEY, CDR2 SMNVEV (reference sequence). Trimming cost V 4 bases and J 0 bases; bases outside gene matches: 4. This chain's CDR3 is CASSSRGGYQETQYF. The CDR3 DNA is TGTGCCAGCAGTTCTCGGGGGGGGTACCAAGAGACCCAGTACTTC.

This clonotype came up a few times. The chain has TRBV5-1 and TRBJ2-1; TRBD2 is a possible D gene (5 bases). V lost 0 bases to trimming and J lost 9 bases, with 16 bases between them. The CDR3 is made up of 15 amino acids. Per germline, CDR1 SGHRS and CDR2 YFSETQ. The CDR3 coding sequence is TGCGCCAGCAGCTTGGTAGCGCAGGTTCTTGGTGAGCAGTTCTTC. Encoded protein: CASSLVAQVLGEQFF.

This clonotype was seen more than once but under ten times. This chain uses TRBV7-9 with TRBJ2-3, with TRBD2 as a possible D gene (7 bases). The germline V gene encodes CDR1 SEHNR and CDR2 FQNEAQ (reference sequence). Trimming shortened V by 1 base and J by 0 bases, and 14 bases separated the two germline ends. The CDR3 covers 17 residues. The CDR3 region has the DNA TGTGCCAGCAGCTTAGTTCGGGGGGCCGCTAGCACAGATACGCAGTATTTT. Encoded protein: CASSLVRGAASTDTQYF. Full variable domain (remainder filled in from reference TRBV7-9 and TRBJ2-3): DTGVSQNPRHKITKRGQNVTFRCDPISEHNRLYWYRQTLGQGPEFLTYFQNEAQLEKSRLLSDRFSAERPKGSFSTLEIQRTEQGDSAMYLCASSLVRGAASTDTQYFGPGTRLTVL.

The chain uses TRBV5-1 and TRBJ2-5, with D possibly TRBD2 on 6 matching bases. The V and J ends lost 7 bases and 2 bases respectively, with 30 bases between them. The CDR3 totals 19 residues. In germline, CDR1 is SGHRS, CDR2 YFSETQ. The CDR3 DNA sequence: TGCGCCAGCCGTACTATGCGGACGTCGGGGACTGTCACTCAAGAGACCCAGTACTTC. Translation: CASRTMRTSGTVTQETQYF.

The chain has TRBV28 and TRBJ2-7; no firm D call. The ends were cut back, 4 bases at V and 2 bases at J, with 12 bases in the middle. Germline CDR1 is MDHEN and CDR2 is SYDVKM. CDR3 length equals 14 residues. The CDR3 here is CASSSQGPPYEQYF. CDR3 coding DNA: TGTGCCAGCAGTTCTCAAGGGCCCCCCTACGAGCAGTACTTC.

J is TRBJ2-3 and V is TRBV2; 8 bases align to TRBD2. CDR1 and CDR2 from the germline V gene are SNHLY and FYNNEI. The CDR3 has 14 amino acids. V lost 4 bases and J lost 5; bases outside the gene matches: 5. The CDR3 is CASSVDGGGDTQYF. The CDR3, as DNA: TGTGCCAGCAGTGTGGACGGGGGGGGAGATACGCAGTATTTT.

This clonotype was counted many times. The genes are TRBV20-1 and TRBJ2-5; the match to TRBD2 covers 10 bases. CDR3 length equals 13 residues. Germline values: CDR1 DFQATT, CDR2 SNEGSKA (reference sequence). J gave up 9 bases and V 5 bases, and 9 bases lay outside the gene matches. For the CDR3, the DNA is TGCAGTGCTGGACTAGCGGACCCAAGGTCCCAGTACTTC. Its protein product is CSAGLADPRSQYF.